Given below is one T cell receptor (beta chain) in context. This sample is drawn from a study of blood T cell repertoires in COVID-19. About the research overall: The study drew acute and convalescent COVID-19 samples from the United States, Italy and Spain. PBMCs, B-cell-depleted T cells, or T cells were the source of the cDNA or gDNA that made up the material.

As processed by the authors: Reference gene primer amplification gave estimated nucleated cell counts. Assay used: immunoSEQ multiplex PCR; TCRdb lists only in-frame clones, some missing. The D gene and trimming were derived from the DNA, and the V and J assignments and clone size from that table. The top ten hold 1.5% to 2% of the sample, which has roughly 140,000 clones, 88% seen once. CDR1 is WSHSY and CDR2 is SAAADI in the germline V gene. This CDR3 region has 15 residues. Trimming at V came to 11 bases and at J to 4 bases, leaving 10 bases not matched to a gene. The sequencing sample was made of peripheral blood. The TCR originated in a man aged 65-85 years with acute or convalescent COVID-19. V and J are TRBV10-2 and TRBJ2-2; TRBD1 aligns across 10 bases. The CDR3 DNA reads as TGCGCCTCGCATAGGGACAGGGGAACCACCGGGGAGCTGTTTTTT. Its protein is CASHRDRGTTGELFF.